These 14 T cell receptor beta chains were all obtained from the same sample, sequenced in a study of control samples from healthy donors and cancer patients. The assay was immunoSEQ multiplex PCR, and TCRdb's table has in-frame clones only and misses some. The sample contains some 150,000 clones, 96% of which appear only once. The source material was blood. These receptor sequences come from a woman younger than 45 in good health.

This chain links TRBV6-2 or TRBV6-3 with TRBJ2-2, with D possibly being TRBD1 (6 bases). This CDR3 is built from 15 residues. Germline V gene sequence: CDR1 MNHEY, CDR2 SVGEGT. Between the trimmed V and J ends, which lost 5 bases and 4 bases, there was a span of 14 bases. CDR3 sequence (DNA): TGTGCCAGCAGTAGGTGGACAGAGGGCACCGGGGAGCTGTTTTTT. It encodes CASSRWTEGTGELFF.

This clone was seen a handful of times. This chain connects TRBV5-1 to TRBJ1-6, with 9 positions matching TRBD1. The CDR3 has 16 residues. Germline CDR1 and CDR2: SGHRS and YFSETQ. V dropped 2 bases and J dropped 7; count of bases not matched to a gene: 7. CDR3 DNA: TGCGCCAGCAGCTTAGCCGGTGGGACAGGGAATTCACCCCTCCACTTT. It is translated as CASSLAGGTGNSPLHF.

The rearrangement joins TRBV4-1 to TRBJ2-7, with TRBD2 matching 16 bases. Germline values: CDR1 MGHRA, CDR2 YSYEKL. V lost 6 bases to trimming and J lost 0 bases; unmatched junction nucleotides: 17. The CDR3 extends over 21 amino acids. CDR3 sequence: CASSSAPGLAGGPTSSYEQYF. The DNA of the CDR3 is TGCGCCAGCAGTTCTGCACCGGGACTAGCGGGAGGGCCGACGAGCTCCTACGAGCAGTACTTC.

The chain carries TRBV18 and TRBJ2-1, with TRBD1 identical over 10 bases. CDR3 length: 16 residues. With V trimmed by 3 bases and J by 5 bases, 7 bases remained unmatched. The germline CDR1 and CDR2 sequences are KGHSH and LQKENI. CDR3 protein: CASSPLPGTGDNEQFF. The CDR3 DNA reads TGTGCCAGCTCACCTTTACCAGGGACAGGGGACAATGAGCAGTTCTTC.

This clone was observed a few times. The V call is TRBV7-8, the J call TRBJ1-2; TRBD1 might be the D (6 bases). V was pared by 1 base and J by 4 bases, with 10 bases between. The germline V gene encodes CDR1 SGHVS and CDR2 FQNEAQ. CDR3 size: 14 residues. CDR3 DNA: TGTGCCAGCAGCTTAGTGGGACACATCTATGGCTACACCTTC. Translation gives CASSLVGHIYGYTF.

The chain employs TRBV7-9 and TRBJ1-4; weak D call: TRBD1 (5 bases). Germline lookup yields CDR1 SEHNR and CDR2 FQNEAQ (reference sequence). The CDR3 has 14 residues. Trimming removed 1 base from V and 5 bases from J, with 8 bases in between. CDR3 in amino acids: CASSLDGGNEKLFF. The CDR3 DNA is TGTGCCAGCAGCTTAGATGGGGGGAATGAAAAACTGTTTTTT.

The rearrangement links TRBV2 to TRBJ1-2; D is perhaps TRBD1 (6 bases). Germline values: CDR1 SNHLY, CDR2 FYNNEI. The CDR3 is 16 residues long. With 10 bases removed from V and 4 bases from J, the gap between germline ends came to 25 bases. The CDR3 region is CANQFHFPDRIYGYTF. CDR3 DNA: TGTGCCAACCAATTCCACTTTCCCGACAGGATCTATGGCTACACCTTC.

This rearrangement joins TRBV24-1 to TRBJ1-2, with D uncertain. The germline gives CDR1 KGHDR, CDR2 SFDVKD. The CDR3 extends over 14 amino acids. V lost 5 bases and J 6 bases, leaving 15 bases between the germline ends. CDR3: CATSADPGRNGYTF. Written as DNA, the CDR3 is TGTGCCACCAGTGCTGACCCGGGCAGGAATGGCTACACCTTC.

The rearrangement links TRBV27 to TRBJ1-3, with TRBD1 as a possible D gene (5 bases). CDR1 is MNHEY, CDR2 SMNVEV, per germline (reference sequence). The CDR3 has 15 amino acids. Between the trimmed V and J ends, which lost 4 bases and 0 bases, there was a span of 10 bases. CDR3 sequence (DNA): TGTGCCAGCAGTTCTCGGGGGAGCTCTGGAAACACCATATATTTT. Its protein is CASSSRGSSGNTIYF.

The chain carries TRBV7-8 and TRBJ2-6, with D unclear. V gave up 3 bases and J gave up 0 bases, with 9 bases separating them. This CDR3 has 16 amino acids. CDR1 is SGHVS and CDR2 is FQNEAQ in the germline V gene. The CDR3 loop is CASSFSPSSGANVLTF. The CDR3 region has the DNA TGTGCCAGCAGCTTCTCACCTAGCTCTGGGGCCAACGTCCTGACTTTC.

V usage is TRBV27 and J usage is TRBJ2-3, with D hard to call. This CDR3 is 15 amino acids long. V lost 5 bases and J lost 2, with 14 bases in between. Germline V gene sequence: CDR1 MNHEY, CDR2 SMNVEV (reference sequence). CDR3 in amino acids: CASSIFLPPTDTQYF. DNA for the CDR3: TGTGCCAGCAGTATCTTCTTACCCCCCACAGATACGCAGTATTTT.

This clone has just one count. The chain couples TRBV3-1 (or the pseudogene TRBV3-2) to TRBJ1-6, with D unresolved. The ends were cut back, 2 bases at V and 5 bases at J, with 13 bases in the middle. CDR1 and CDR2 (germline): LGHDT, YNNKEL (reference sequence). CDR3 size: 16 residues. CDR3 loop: CASSQLIQPHNSPLHF. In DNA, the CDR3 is TGTGCCAGCAGCCAATTGATTCAGCCTCATAATTCACCCCTCCACTTT.

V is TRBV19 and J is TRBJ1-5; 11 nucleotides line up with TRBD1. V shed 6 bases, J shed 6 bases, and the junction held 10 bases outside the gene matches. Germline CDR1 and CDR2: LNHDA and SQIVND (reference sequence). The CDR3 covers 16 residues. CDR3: CASRNFLGQGVQPQHF. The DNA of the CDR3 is TGTGCCAGTAGGAATTTTCTGGGACAGGGGGTTCAGCCCCAGCATTTT.

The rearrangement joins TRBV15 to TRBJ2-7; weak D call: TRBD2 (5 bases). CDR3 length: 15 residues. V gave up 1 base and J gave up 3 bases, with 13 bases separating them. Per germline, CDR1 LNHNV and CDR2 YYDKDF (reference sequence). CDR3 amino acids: CATSRVRGFIYEQYF. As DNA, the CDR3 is TGTGCCACCAGCAGAGTGCGAGGGTTCATCTACGAGCAGTACTTC.